This T cell receptor beta chain was sequenced during a study of cytomegalovirus exposure and HLA in healthy donors. Findings of the study overall: As a later analysis revealed, the rate of TCR association differed by HLA locus, with DRB1 most and HLA-C fewest. Evidence from a later analysis indicated that most CMV-associated TCR beta chains looked HLA-restricted. The productive fraction for most TCR beta V segments was about 87% or about 30% in an earlier analysis.

Germline V gives CDR1 SEHNR, CDR2 FQNEAQ (reference sequence). CDR3 length equals 14 residues. V lost 4 bases, J lost 1 base, and 9 bases lay in between. Points on this clone: Its specificity is unknown.

Primers: 60 Vbeta forward and 13 Jbeta reverse. Authors' analysis steps: Among the unique TCR beta chains that a later analysis counted, 80 million to 100 million in all, about 12 million were shared. TCRdb's table, derived via immunoSEQ multiplex PCR, lists solely in-frame clones and lacks some. From that table come the V and J calls and clone size; the DNA was used to work out D and trimming. The sample records about 63,000 clones, approximately 79% being singletons. The receptor was derived from a woman aged 30 to 39 in good health and CMV-seronegative. The sequenced material came from PBMCs. The V and J genes are TRBV7-9 and TRBJ2-3; D remains unclear. DNA for the CDR3: TGTGCCAGCAGCTGGAGATGGGGCACAGATACGCAGTATTTT. Translated, it gives CASSWRWGTDTQYF.